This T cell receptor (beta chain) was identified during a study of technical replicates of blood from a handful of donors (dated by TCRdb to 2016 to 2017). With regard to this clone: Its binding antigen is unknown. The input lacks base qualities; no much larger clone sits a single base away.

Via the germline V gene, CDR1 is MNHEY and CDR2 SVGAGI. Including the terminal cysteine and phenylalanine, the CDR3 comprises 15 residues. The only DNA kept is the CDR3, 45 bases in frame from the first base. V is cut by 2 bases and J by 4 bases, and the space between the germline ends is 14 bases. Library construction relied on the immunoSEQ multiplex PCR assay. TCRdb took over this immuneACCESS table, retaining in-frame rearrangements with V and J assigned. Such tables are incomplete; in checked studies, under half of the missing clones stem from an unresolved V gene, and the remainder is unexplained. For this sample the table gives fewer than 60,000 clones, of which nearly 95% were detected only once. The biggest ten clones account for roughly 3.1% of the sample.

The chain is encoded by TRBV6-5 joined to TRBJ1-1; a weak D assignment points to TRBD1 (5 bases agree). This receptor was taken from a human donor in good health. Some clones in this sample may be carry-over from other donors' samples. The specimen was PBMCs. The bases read TGTGCCAGCAGTTACGCAGGGCGGGAAAGCACTGAAGCTTTCTTT. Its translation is CASSYAGRESTEAFF.